These T cell receptor beta chains were read from a single sample in a study of blood T cell repertoires in COVID-19. Here immunoSEQ multiplex PCR was the method, and the copy in TCRdb shows in-frame clones only, minus some. The sample includes fewer than 350,000 clones, 85% to 90% of them seen just once. Sequencing used peripheral blood. These receptors came from a woman between 25 and 40 years old with COVID-19, enrolled during active disease. Each CDR3 is given with its conserved first and last residue. D genes are given only for firm matches. Rows may omit the clone size; those that give it use once, few, many or a size class.

D,V,J,size,CDR3,DNA
TRBD2,TRBV27,TRBJ2-7,.,CASSLGGGYEQYF,TGTGCCAGCAGTTTAGGGGGGGGTTACGAGCAGTACTTC
TRBD2,TRBV5-4,TRBJ2-7,.,CASSFPGGEPNYEQYF,TGTGCCAGCAGCTTTCCTGGGGGGGAACCCAACTACGAGCAGTACTTC
TRBD2,TRBV19,TRBJ2-2,.,CASSIGWLAGANTGELFF,TGTGCCAGTAGTATCGGTTGGCTAGCGGGCGCGAACACCGGGGAGCTGTTTTTT
.,TRBV11-2,TRBJ2-7,.,CASMEGGEPDYEQYF,TGTGCCAGCATGGAGGGGGGGGAACCCGACTACGAGCAGTACTTC
.,TRBV7-9,TRBJ1-6,.,CASGNSAALHF,TGTGCCAGCGGCAACAGTGCTGCCCTCCACTTT
.,TRBV25-1,TRBJ2-5,.,CASSEPGETQYF,TGTGCCAGCAGCGAGCCAGGGGAGACCCAGTACTTC
.,TRBV28,TRBJ2-3,.,CASYGQYTDTQYF,TGTGCCAGCTACGGACAGTACACAGATACGCAGTATTTT
.,TRBV12-2,TRBJ2-7,.,CASIPKDSGVLYEQYF,TGTGCAAGTATCCCAAAGGATAGCGGGGTACTCTACGAGCAGTACTTC
.,TRBV4-1,TRBJ1-2,.,CASSQDLVVAYF,TGCGCCAGCAGCCAAGATCTTGTCGTCGCCTACTTC
TRBD1,TRBV5-1,TRBJ2-3,.,CASSSGTASLTDTQYF,TGCGCCAGCAGCTCCGGGACAGCCTCTCTCACAGATACGCAGTATTTT
TRBD2,TRBV27,TRBJ2-7,.,CASSFGGLAASYEQYF,TGTGCCAGCAGTTTTGGGGGACTAGCGGCGTCCTACGAGCAGTACTTC
TRBD1,TRBV2,TRBJ1-2,.,CATSRDSNYGYTF,TGTGCCACCTCCCGGGACAGCAACTATGGCTACACCTTC
TRBD1,TRBV28,TRBJ2-7,.,CASSPIGTGNEQYF,TGTGCCAGCAGTCCCATCGGGACAGGGAACGAGCAGTACTTC
TRBD1,TRBV19,TRBJ1-3,.,CATLGDRVPFGNTIYF,TGTGCCACCCTAGGGGACAGGGTACCGTTTGGAAACACCATATATTTT
.,TRBV5-1,TRBJ1-2,.,CASSFAGYYGYTF,TGCGCCAGCAGCTTTGCGGGTTACTATGGCTACACCTTC
.,TRBV7-9,TRBJ1-1,once,CASSSGYDTEAFF,TGTGCCAGCAGTTCAGGGTACGACACTGAAGCTTTCTTT
TRBD2,TRBV4-1,TRBJ2-5,.,CASSPSGAETQYF,TGCGCCAGCAGCCCTAGCGGGGCCGAGACCCAGTACTTC
TRBD1,TRBV25-1,TRBJ1-3,.,CASSDRGGGNTIYF,TGTGCCAGCTCTGACAGGGGAGGCGGGAACACCATATATTTT
.,TRBV24-1,TRBJ2-1,.,CATSDLRGLQFF,TGTGCCACCAGTGATTTGAGGGGCCTGCAGTTCTTC
.,TRBV5-1,TRBJ2-7,.,CASSPGTPGSYEQYF,TGCGCCAGCAGCCCGGGTACCCCCGGGTCCTACGAGCAGTACTTC
.,TRBV19,TRBJ1-6,.,CDGGDSPLHF,TGTGACGGGGGGGATTCACCCCTCCACTTT
.,TRBV5-6,TRBJ1-2,.,CASSHYRGSTNYGYTF,TGTGCCAGCAGCCATTATCGAGGGTCGACTAACTATGGCTACACCTTC
.,TRBV7-9,TRBJ1-3,.,CASSPPGSGNTIYF,TGTGCCAGCAGCCCGCCGGGCTCTGGAAACACCATATATTTT
.,TRBV18,TRBJ2-2,.,CASSLQGNGELFF,TGTGCCAGCTCACTACAGGGTAACGGGGAGCTGTTTTTT
.,TRBV5-4,TRBJ2-5,.,CASSRDLRTQYF,TGTGCCAGCAGCCGCGATCTACGGACCCAGTACTTC
TRBD2,TRBV15,TRBJ2-7,.,CATSRAGGEQYF,TGTGCCACCAGCAGAGCCGGGGGGGAGCAGTACTTC
.,TRBV7-8,TRBJ1-5,.,CASSRNRASNQPQHF,TGTGCCAGCAGCAGGAACAGGGCGAGCAATCAGCCCCAGCATTTT
.,TRBV2,TRBJ2-3,.,CASSPPFTDTQYF,TGTGCCAGCAGCCCTCCCTTCACAGATACGCAGTATTTT
.,TRBV19,TRBJ1-5,.,CASRIGSRSNQPQHF,TGTGCCAGTAGAATCGGGTCGCGCAGCAATCAGCCCCAGCATTTT
.,TRBV5-1,TRBJ1-5,.,CASSLLGGYDQPQHF,TGCGCCAGCAGCTTGCTGGGAGGGTACGATCAGCCCCAGCATTTT
TRBD2,TRBV5-1,TRBJ2-2,.,CASSLEAGGPGELFF,TGCGCCAGCAGCTTGGAAGCGGGGGGCCCCGGGGAGCTGTTTTTT
TRBD1,TRBV3-1/TRBV3-2,TRBJ2-7,.,CASSPIFGTAYEQYF,TGTGCCAGCAGCCCCATATTCGGGACAGCCTACGAGCAGTACTTC
TRBD1,TRBV5-1,TRBJ2-7,.,CASSYRTGRNSYEQYF,TGCGCCAGCAGCTACAGGACAGGTCGAAACTCCTACGAGCAGTACTTC
.,TRBV2,TRBJ1-6,.,CAGGRGANSPLHF,TGTGCCGGGGGACGGGGGGCAAATTCACCCCTCCACTTT
.,TRBV5-6,TRBJ1-3,.,CASSAGQSSSPADTIYF,TGTGCCAGCAGCGCCGGACAGTCCTCGTCCCCTGCGGACACCATATATTTT
.,TRBV7-2,TRBJ2-6,.,CASSLGDSGANVLTF,TGTGCCAGCAGCTTAGGAGACTCTGGGGCCAACGTCCTGACTTTC
TRBD1,TRBV6-5,TRBJ1-1,few,CASRPDRGTEAFF,TGTGCCAGCAGACCTGACAGGGGCACTGAAGCTTTCTTT
TRBD2,TRBV6-5,TRBJ2-5,.,CASSSGLGEGTQYF,TGTGCCAGCAGTTCGGGCCTTGGGGAGGGGACCCAGTACTTC
TRBD1,TRBV28,TRBJ1-4,.,CASSLPGTGREKLFF,TGTGCCAGCAGTTTACCCGGGACAGGGCGTGAAAAACTGTTTTTT
TRBD2,TRBV11-2,TRBJ2-4,.,CASSLDLAGAQCF,TGTGCCAGCAGCTTAGATCTAGCGGGGGCCCAGTGCTTC
TRBD1,TRBV18,TRBJ1-6,.,CASSPTQGAEYNSPLHF,TGTGCCAGCTCACCGACACAGGGGGCTGAATATAATTCACCCCTCCACTTT
.,TRBV10-3,TRBJ2-7,.,CAISELEGSYEQYF,TGTGCCATCAGTGAGTTGGAGGGGTCCTACGAGCAGTACTTC
.,TRBV19,TRBJ1-1,.,CASSPQITGVNTEAFF,TGTGCCAGTAGCCCCCAGATCACCGGGGTTAACACTGAAGCTTTCTTT
TRBD1,TRBV6-5,TRBJ1-1,.,CASPRTGLTNTEAFF,TGTGCCAGCCCTCGGACAGGGCTGACGAACACTGAAGCTTTCTTT
TRBD1,TRBV15,TRBJ1-2,.,CATSREGTGSYGYTF,TGTGCCACCAGCAGAGAGGGGACAGGGAGTTATGGCTACACCTTC
.,TRBV5-6,TRBJ1-5,.,CASSWGQTGEPQHF,TGTGCCAGCAGCTGGGGACAAACCGGGGAGCCCCAGCATTTT
.,TRBV7-4,TRBJ2-3,.,CASSLEETGGGTDTQYF,TGTGCCAGCAGCTTAGAGGAAACAGGGGGGGGCACAGATACGCAGTATTTT
TRBD2,TRBV10-2,TRBJ2-7,.,CASRRGGPDYEQYF,TGCGCCAGCCGCCGGGGGGGCCCTGATTACGAGCAGTACTTC
TRBD1,TRBV2,TRBJ1-1,.,CASSEWGRGIVRTEAFF,TGTGCCAGCAGTGAATGGGGCAGGGGGATTGTGAGGACTGAAGCTTTCTTT
.,TRBV11-2,TRBJ2-3,.,CASSHTDTQYF,TGTGCCAGCAGCCACACAGATACGCAGTATTTT